What follows is one T cell receptor beta chain and its context. Its antigen is undetermined. The data were produced by immunoSEQ multiplex PCR, yet TCRdb's version contains in-frame clones alone and is incomplete. This table holds approximately 75,000 clones, roughly 93% found once. The sample comes from a study of siplizumab effects on memory and regulatory T cells. V shed 4 bases, J shed 2 bases, and the junction held 2 bases outside the gene matches. Germline CDR1 is SGHRS and CDR2 is YFSETQ. This CDR3 contains 14 residues. Findings and caveats of the study: For siplizumab cultures, the suppressive function of their proliferating Tregs was not confirmed. Alloreactive sequences traceable to unstimulated CD4+ memory cells were significantly reduced by siplizumab.

Sample: CD8+ T cells sorted from blood. The chain links TRBV5-1 to TRBJ2-1; TRBD1 matches at 8 bases. This sequence originates from a human donor in good health. The CDR3 region is CASSEGQAYNEQFF. The CDR3 DNA sequence: TGCGCCAGCAGCGAGGGACAGGCCTACAATGAGCAGTTCTTC.